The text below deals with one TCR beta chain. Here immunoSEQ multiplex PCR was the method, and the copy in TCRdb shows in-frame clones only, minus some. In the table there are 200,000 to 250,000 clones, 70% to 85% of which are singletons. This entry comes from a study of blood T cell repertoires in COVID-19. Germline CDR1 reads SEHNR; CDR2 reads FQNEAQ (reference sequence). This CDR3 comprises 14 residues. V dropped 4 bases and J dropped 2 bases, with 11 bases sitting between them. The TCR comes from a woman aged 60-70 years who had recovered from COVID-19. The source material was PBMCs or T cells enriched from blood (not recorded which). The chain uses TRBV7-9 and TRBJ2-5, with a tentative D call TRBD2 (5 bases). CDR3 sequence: CASSSQTGQETQYF. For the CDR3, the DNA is TGTGCCAGCAGCTCCCAGACGGGGCAAGAGACCCAGTACTTC.